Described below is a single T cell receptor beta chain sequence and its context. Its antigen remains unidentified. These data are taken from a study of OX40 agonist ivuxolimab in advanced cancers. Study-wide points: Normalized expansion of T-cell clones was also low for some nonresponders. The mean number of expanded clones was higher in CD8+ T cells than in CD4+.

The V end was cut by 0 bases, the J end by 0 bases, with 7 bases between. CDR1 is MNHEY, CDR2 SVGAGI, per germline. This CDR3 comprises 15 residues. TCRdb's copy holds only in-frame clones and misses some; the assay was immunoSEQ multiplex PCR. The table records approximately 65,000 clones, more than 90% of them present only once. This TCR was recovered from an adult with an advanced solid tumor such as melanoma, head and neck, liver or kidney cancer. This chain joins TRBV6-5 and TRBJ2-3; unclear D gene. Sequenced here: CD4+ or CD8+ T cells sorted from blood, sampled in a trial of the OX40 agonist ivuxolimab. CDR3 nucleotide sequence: TGTGCCAGCAGTTACTCTCCAACTAGCACAGATACGCAGTATTTT. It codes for CASSYSPTSTDTQYF.